This TCR beta chain was sequenced in a study of T-cell reconstitution after alpha-beta-depleted transplantation in children. A TCRbeta library incorporating unique molecular identifiers was prepared. TCRdb reprocessed the PCR reads with MiXCR, giving one entry per CDR3 protein. The sample lists 250,000 to 350,000 distinct CDR3 sequences, almost 10% occurring once. Germline CDR1 reads SGHDT; CDR2 reads YYEEEE. The CDR3 covers 16 residues. V lost 4 bases to trimming and J lost 5 bases; unmatched junction nucleotides: 11. The sample in question was PBMCs from the stem cell graft donor, obtained from the stem cell graft. V usage is TRBV5-6 and J usage is TRBJ1-1, with TRBD1 matching 10 bases. The clonotype originates from a human donor who donated a stem cell graft to a child with SCID. CDR3 in DNA: TGTGCCAGCAGCCCTAACAACGGACAGGGGGATACTGAAGCTTTCTTT. Translated, it gives CASSPNNGQGDTEAFF.